These 9 T cell receptor beta chains came from one sample sequenced in a study of blood T cells in healthy people across ages. A second roughly 6 to 12 cycle PCR used barcoded and J-beta primers. One entry per CDR3 protein, called by TCRdb with MiXCR from the 5' RACE reads. Among about 400,000 distinct CDR3 sequences listed, approximately 52% were seen once. Material for sequencing was blood. The receptors were sampled from a man aged 60 to 75 in good health.

This clonotype was seen a handful of times. The chain uses TRBV7-2 and TRBJ2-7, with D perhaps matching TRBD2 (5 bases). Germline V CDR1 and CDR2: SGHTA, FQGNSA. Trimming took 7 bases from V and 7 from J, leaving 23 bases between them. This CDR3 has 15 amino acids. CDR3 sequence reads: CASIPSSRVVGEQYF. The CDR3 DNA reads as TGTGCCAGCATCCCCTCCTCGAGGGTTGTTGGGGAGCAGTACTTC.

The CDR3 loop reads CASSIVGGGQETQYF. CDR3 nucleotides: TGTGCCAGCAGCATCGTCGGCGGGGGCCAAGAGACCCAGTACTTC. This chain uses TRBV7-2 with TRBJ2-5; 7 nucleotides match TRBD2. V lost 5 bases to trimming and J lost 1 base; unmatched junction nucleotides: 7. Germline CDR1 SGHTA, CDR2 FQGNSA. CDR3 length equals 15 residues.

This clonotype appeared a single time. Here the CDR3 DNA reads TGTGCCAGCAGTCAGACTATTAGCGGGAGTTGGCTCAAAAACATTCAGTACTTC. Amino acid sequence: CASSQTISGSWLKNIQYF. The chain recombines TRBV6-2 or TRBV6-3 with TRBJ2-4; 9 bases match TRBD2. The CDR3 consists of 18 residues. V dropped 5 bases and J dropped 3; count of bases not matched to a gene: 14. Germline V gives CDR1 MNHEY, CDR2 SVGEGT.

In its sample, this clonotype was seen a few times. The genes are TRBV20-1 and TRBJ1-2, with D maybe TRBD1 (5 bases). The CDR3 has 13 residues. In germline, CDR1 is DFQATT, CDR2 SNEGSKA (reference sequence). The V and J ends lost 2 bases and 8 bases respectively, with 15 bases between them. The CDR3 spells CSARNSGTRGYTF. The CDR3, as DNA: TGCAGTGCTAGAAACTCCGGGACGCGAGGCTACACCTTC.

The V call is TRBV20-1, the J call TRBJ2-1; TRBD2 is a possible D gene (6 bases). Trimming removed 3 bases at V and 1 base at J, with 10 bases between. The length of the CDR3 is 14 residues. The V gene's germline CDR1 is DFQATT and CDR2 SNEGSKA (reference sequence). This chain's CDR3 is CSARGGESYNEQFF. In DNA, the CDR3 is TGCAGTGCTAGGGGGGGAGAGTCCTACAATGAGCAGTTCTTC.

This clonotype was counted only a few times. This sequence joins TRBV11-2 and TRBJ2-1, with D unresolved. The CDR3 length is 15 residues. Germline CDR1 SGHAT, CDR2 FQNNGV. V lost 5 bases, J lost 6 bases, and 17 bases lay in between. CDR3 sequence: CASSPPGPQSNEQFF. The CDR3 coding sequence is TGTGCCAGCAGCCCCCCTGGCCCGCAGAGCAATGAGCAGTTCTTC.

V gene TRBV6-5 combines with J gene TRBJ2-1; no definite D call. The DNA end is a closer match to TRBJ2-7, so the J assignment may be wrong. The CDR3 consists of 16 residues. Germline V CDR1 and CDR2: MNHEY, SVGAGI. The CDR3 region has the DNA TGTGCCAGCAGTTACTCATCTGGCAGCTCCTACAATAAGCAGTACTTC. The encoded protein is CASSYSSGSSYNKQYF.

This sequence joins TRBV20-1 and TRBJ1-2; D gene ambiguous. The CDR3 consists of 16 residues. Between the trimmed V and J ends, which lost 3 bases and 3 bases, there was a span of 20 bases. Germline V gene data show CDR1 as DFQATT and CDR2 as SNEGSKA (reference sequence). CDR3 amino acids: CSASRSTRASDYGYTF. CDR3 nucleotides: TGCAGTGCTAGTCGGTCGACGCGGGCGTCGGACTATGGCTACACCTTC.

This clonotype was counted only a few times. The J gene is TRBJ2-5, the V gene TRBV7-2; the D is unclear. Germline loops: CDR1 SGHTA, CDR2 FQGNSA. This CDR3 has 12 residues. Trimming cost V 5 bases and J 5 bases, with 9 bases left between them. The CDR3 region has the DNA TGTGCCAGCAGCCCCCCAATGGAGACCCAGTACTTC. It yields the protein CASSPPMETQYF.